Presented here are 5 T cell receptor beta chains from one specimen sequenced in a study of T-cell memory formation after mild COVID-19 (dated by TCRdb to the early 2020s). Library preparation employed 5' RACE. Instrument on record: Illumina NovaSeq 6000. TCRdb took the public reads, trimmed them with fastp at Q25, ran MiXCR for clone calling and kept in-frame beta chains. Rows merge per CDR3 protein into single entries with the most common DNA and genes. Recorded for this sample are some 350,000 distinct CDR3 sequences; around a sixth of them occurred a single time. Together, the top ten hold approximately 20% of the sample. The sequenced material came from PBMCs or a T cell subset sorted from them (not recorded which). These receptors came from a man younger than 35 who had mild COVID-19 (a few samples of this study predate the infection). The sample titles of this study are shuffled in the database, so cell type and time point are left out; the donor was told from shared clones.

The J gene is TRBJ2-7, the V gene TRBV2; D might be TRBD1 or TRBD2, each matching 5 bases. The CDR3 loop spans 17 amino acids. Germline loops: CDR1 SNHLY, CDR2 FYNNEI. V lost 6 bases, J lost 6 bases, and 27 bases lay in between. The CDR3 DNA is TGTGCCAGCAGGGCGAAAGCCTTTCCGGGACCCCATACCGAGCAGTACTTC. Translated: CASRAKAFPGPHTEQYF.

V usage is TRBV7-3 and J usage is TRBJ2-1; 11 bases are a match to TRBD1. The V gene's germline CDR1 is SGHTA and CDR2 FQGTGA. Trimming took 5 bases from V and 6 from J; bases not matched to a gene: 6. This CDR3 spans 15 amino acids. CDR3 loop: CASSHTGTGGNEQFF. The CDR3 nucleotides are TGTGCCAGCAGCCATACCGGGACAGGGGGCAATGAGCAGTTCTTC.

This clonotype has just a few counts. This chain connects TRBV5-1 to TRBJ2-1; 9 bases map to TRBD1. The CDR3 runs to 14 residues. Losses at the gene ends were 4 bases for V and 5 bases for J; bases not matched to a gene: 4. The germline V gene has CDR1 SGHRS and CDR2 YFSETQ. The CDR3 DNA sequence: TGCGCCAGCAGCCTAAGGACAGGGGACAATGAGCAGTTCTTC. Translating gives CASSLRTGDNEQFF.

There are a few counts of this clonotype. This sequence joins TRBV27 and TRBJ2-3, with a tentative D call TRBD2 (7 bases). CDR3 length equals 14 residues. V lost 3 bases, J lost 5 bases, and 12 bases lay in between. Looked up from germline, CDR1 is MNHEY and CDR2 is SMNVEV (reference sequence). The CDR3 sequence: CASSFGGPEDTQYF. The CDR3 DNA reads TGTGCCAGCAGTTTCGGGGGGCCGGAAGATACGCAGTATTTT.

The sample holds a few counts of this clonotype. The chain combines TRBV7-9 with TRBJ1-1; D ambiguous. CDR1 is SEHNR, CDR2 FQNEAQ, per germline (reference sequence). Trimming stripped 1 base from V and 4 bases from J, with 10 bases between. The CDR3 totals 14 residues. CDR3 residues: CASSLDPGFTEAFF. The CDR3 nucleotides are TGTGCCAGCAGCTTAGACCCAGGATTCACTGAAGCTTTCTTT. The whole variable domain, filled in from reference TRBV7-9 and TRBJ1-1, reads DTGVSQNPRHKITKRGQNVTFRCDPISEHNRLYWYRQTLGQGPEFLTYFQNEAQLEKSRLLSDRFSAERPKGSFSTLEIQRTEQGDSAMYLCASSLDPGFTEAFFGQGTRLTVV.